The rows below give T cell receptor beta chains drawn from one sample of a study of graft-versus-host responses after intestinal transplantation. Their cognate antigens are unknown. Profiling relied on immunoSEQ multiplex PCR, and the TCRdb table lists in-frame clones only, not all of them. The table has over 80,000 clones, around 92% seen once. The sequencing here drew on unstimulated CD4+ T cells sorted from spleen or lymph node cells, taken before transplant. These receptors all stem from a human donor who was the organ donor for an intestinal transplant. Both conserved end residues are part of each CDR3. The D gene is left open where the match is weak. For some rows the clone size is stated as once, few or many, or as a class when expanded; others skip it.

j_call v_call clone_size d_call cdr3_aa cdr3_nt
TRBJ1-1 TRBV7-2 - TRBD1 CASSQIQGADTEAFF TGTGCCAGCAGCCAAATACAGGGGGCGGACACTGAAGCTTTCTTT
TRBJ2-5 TRBV11-2 - - CASTLAGLRETQYF TGTGCCAGCACACTGGCAGGGCTAAGAGAGACCCAGTACTTC
TRBJ2-1 TRBV19 - - CASSIGQSIYNEQFF TGTGCCAGTAGTATAGGTCAGTCGATCTACAATGAGCAGTTCTTC
TRBJ1-4 TRBV2 few TRBD1 CASRDRGQKLFF TGTGCCAGCCGGGACAGGGGTCAAAAACTGTTTTTT
TRBJ1-5 TRBV9 - - CASSVDGADQPQHF TGTGCCAGCAGCGTAGACGGAGCGGATCAGCCCCAGCATTTT
TRBJ2-1 TRBV28 once TRBD2 CASSLGGPLSHEQFF TGTGCCAGCAGTTTGGGAGGGCCCCTGTCCCATGAGCAGTTCTTC
TRBJ2-7 TRBV19 - - CASSSIHGYEQYF TGTGCCAGTAGTAGTATTCACGGCTACGAGCAGTACTTC
TRBJ2-3 TRBV5-1 - TRBD2 CASSEDSGGSTDTQYF TGCGCCAGCAGCGAAGATAGCGGGGGTAGCACAGATACGCAGTATTTT
TRBJ1-1 TRBV29-1 - - CSVEDPRSRNKGKAFF TGCAGCGTTGAAGATCCCCGAAGCCGAAACAAGGGGAAAGCTTTCTTT
TRBJ1-5 TRBV9 - - CASSVVSGGAQHF TGTGCCAGCAGCGTAGTCTCAGGCGGGGCCCAGCATTTT
TRBJ1-2 TRBV5-1 once - CASSLSGRDGYTF TGCGCCAGCAGCTTGTCGGGTCGGGATGGCTACACCTTC
TRBJ1-3 TRBV19 - TRBD1 CASSGRGNSGNTIYF TGTGCCAGTAGTGGCAGGGGGAACTCTGGAAACACCATATATTTT
TRBJ1-4 TRBV5-1 - - CASSYRTGTYNEKLFF TGCGCCAGCAGCTACCGTACAGGGACCTATAATGAAAAACTGTTTTTT
TRBJ2-7 TRBV6-6 - - CASGFQGLEQYF TGTGCCAGTGGGTTTCAGGGGCTCGAGCAGTACTTC
TRBJ1-3 TRBV30 - TRBD1 CAWSALGTGGNTIYF TGTGCCTGGAGTGCACTGGGGACAGGTGGAAACACCATATATTTT
TRBJ2-7 TRBV6-1 - TRBD1 CASSGLGQGSYEQYF TGTGCCAGCAGTGGGCTCGGACAGGGGTCCTACGAGCAGTACTTC
TRBJ1-2 TRBV7-3 - TRBD1 CASSAQGAGGYTF TGTGCCAGCAGCGCACAGGGGGCGGGGGGCTACACCTTC
TRBJ1-1 TRBV30 - TRBD1 CAWSATGGAFF TGTGCCTGGAGCGCAACAGGGGGGGCTTTCTTT
TRBJ1-1 TRBV18 once TRBD1 CASSPWGRGRSTEAFF TGTGCCAGCTCACCGTGGGGCAGGGGGCGATCTACTGAAGCTTTCTTT
TRBJ1-6 TRBV19 - TRBD1 CASNGGQRNSPLHF TGTGCCAGTAATGGGGGACAGAGAAATTCACCCCTCCACTTT
TRBJ1-2 TRBV30 - TRBD1 CAWSVSRTGGYGYTF TGTGCCTGGAGTGTATCTCGAACAGGGGGCTACGGCTACACCTTC
TRBJ2-7 TRBV7-9 - TRBD1 CASSTYRGTGGYEQYF TGTGCCAGCAGCACCTACCGGGGGACAGGGGGCTACGAGCAGTACTTC
TRBJ1-1 TRBV7-8 - - CASSPLPRQNTEAFF TGTGCCAGCAGCCCACTCCCCCGACAGAACACTGAAGCTTTCTTT
TRBJ1-1 TRBV4-1 once TRBD1 CASSHKPRTGSGMNTEAFF TGCGCCAGCAGCCACAAACCCCGGACAGGGTCGGGGATGAACACTGAAGCTTTCTTT
TRBJ1-2 TRBV6-1 once TRBD1 CASSGTGDLRWISDGYTF TGTGCCAGCAGTGGGACAGGGGATTTAAGGTGGATCAGCGATGGCTACACCTTC
TRBJ2-1 TRBV4-1 - TRBD1 CASSQGAGQGYNEQFF TGCGCCAGCAGCCAAGGGGCCGGACAGGGTTACAATGAGCAGTTCTTC
TRBJ2-7 TRBV19 - TRBD2 CASTPKGGSYEQYF TGTGCCAGTACCCCGAAGGGAGGGTCCTACGAGCAGTACTTC
TRBJ1-1 TRBV5-4 - TRBD1 CASSSARQGRNTEAFF TGTGCCAGCAGCTCTGCGAGACAGGGTCGGAACACTGAAGCTTTCTTT
TRBJ2-1 TRBV25-1 - TRBD1 CASSEQGALYNEQFF TGTGCCAGCAGTGAACAGGGGGCTTTATACAATGAGCAGTTCTTC
TRBJ2-5 TRBV5-4 - - CASSLPDQETQYF TGTGCCAGCAGCTTACCGGACCAAGAGACCCAGTACTTC
TRBJ2-7 TRBV11-2 - - CASSAQVTYEQYF TGTGCCAGCAGCGCCCAGGTCACCTACGAGCAGTACTTC
TRBJ2-7 TRBV5-1 - - CASSLSGKHSYEQYF TGCGCCAGCAGCTTGAGCGGAAAACATTCCTACGAGCAGTACTTC
TRBJ2-5 TRBV11-2 - TRBD2 CASSFTPAGGYQETQYF TGTGCCAGCAGCTTCACTCCAGCGGGGGGTTACCAAGAGACCCAGTACTTC
TRBJ2-3 TRBV5-4 - TRBD2 CASSLKLVQRGYGDTQYF TGTGCCAGCAGCTTGAAACTCGTTCAGCGGGGGTACGGGGATACGCAGTATTTT
TRBJ2-1 TRBV7-2 - TRBD1 CASSHLPRDRGSSYNEQFF TGTGCCAGCAGCCACCTCCCGCGGGACAGGGGAAGCTCCTACAATGAGCAGTTCTTC
TRBJ2-2 TRBV6-1 - - CASRSRTGELFF TGTGCCAGCAGGTCGCGTACCGGGGAGCTGTTTTTT
TRBJ2-5 TRBV4-1 once - CASSQVSHIQETQYF TGCGCCAGCAGCCAAGTCTCACATATCCAAGAGACCCAGTACTTC
TRBJ2-5 TRBV9 once TRBD2 CASSVATALGLAGENQETQYF TGTGCCAGCAGCGTAGCGACGGCGCTCGGGCTAGCGGGGGAGAACCAAGAGACCCAGTACTTC
TRBJ1-1 TRBV11-3 - TRBD1 CASSSGQGEGTEAFF TGTGCCAGCAGCTCGGGACAGGGAGAAGGCACTGAAGCTTTCTTT
TRBJ2-1 TRBV9 - - CASSVADKQFF TGTGCCAGCAGCGTAGCCGACAAGCAGTTCTTC
TRBJ1-6 TRBV10-2 - - CASRGDTNNSPLHF TGCGCCAGCAGGGGGGACACCAATAATTCACCCCTCCACTTT
TRBJ1-1 TRBV7-3 - - CASSLDPNSEAFF TGTGCCAGCAGCTTAGATCCGAACTCTGAAGCTTTCTTT
TRBJ2-3 TRBV27 - - CASSLGSQGTDTQYF TGTGCCAGCAGTTTAGGGAGTCAAGGCACAGATACGCAGTATTTT
TRBJ1-2 TRBV5-1 - - CASSMGDSNYGYTF TGCGCCAGCAGCATGGGTGACAGTAACTATGGCTACACCTTC
TRBJ1-4 TRBV14 - TRBD1 CASRGDRACLGEKLFF TGTGCCAGCCGGGGGGACAGGGCTTGTCTTGGCGAAAAACTGTTTTTT
TRBJ1-3 TRBV7-2 - TRBD1 CASSLAPGQGAYGNTIYF TGTGCCAGCAGCTTAGCCCCGGGACAGGGGGCGTACGGAAACACCATATATTTT
TRBJ2-1 TRBV10-2 - TRBD2 CASSELSGGVDEQFF TGCGCCAGCAGTGAGCTTAGCGGGGGGGTTGATGAGCAGTTCTTC
TRBJ2-7 TRBV11-1 - TRBD1 CASSASGTGRRGTEQYF TGTGCCAGCAGCGCCTCCGGGACAGGTAGACGGGGGACCGAGCAGTACTTC